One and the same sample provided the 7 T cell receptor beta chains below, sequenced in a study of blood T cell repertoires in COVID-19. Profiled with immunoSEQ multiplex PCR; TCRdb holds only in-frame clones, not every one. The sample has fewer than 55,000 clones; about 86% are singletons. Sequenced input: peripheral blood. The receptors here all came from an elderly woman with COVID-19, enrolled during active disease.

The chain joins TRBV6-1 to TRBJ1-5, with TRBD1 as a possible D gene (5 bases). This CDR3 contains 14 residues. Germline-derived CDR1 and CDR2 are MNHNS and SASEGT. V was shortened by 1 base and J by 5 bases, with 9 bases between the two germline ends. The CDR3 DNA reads TGTGCCAGCAGTGAAGTCAGGGCTCATCAGCCCCAGCATTTT. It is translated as CASSEVRAHQPQHF.

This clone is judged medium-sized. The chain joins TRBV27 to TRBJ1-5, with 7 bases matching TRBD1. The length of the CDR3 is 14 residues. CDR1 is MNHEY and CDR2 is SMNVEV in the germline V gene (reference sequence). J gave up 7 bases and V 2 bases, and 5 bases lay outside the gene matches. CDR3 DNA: TGTGCCAGCAGTTTAACGAGGGGGCAACAGCCCCAGCATTTT. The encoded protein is CASSLTRGQQPQHF.

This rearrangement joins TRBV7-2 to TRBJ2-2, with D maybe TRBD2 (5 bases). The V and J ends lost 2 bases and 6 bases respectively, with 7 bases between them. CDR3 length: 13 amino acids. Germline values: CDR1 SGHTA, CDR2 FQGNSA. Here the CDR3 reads CASSLLAAGELFF. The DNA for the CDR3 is TGTGCCAGCAGCTTACTAGCAGCCGGGGAGCTGTTTTTT. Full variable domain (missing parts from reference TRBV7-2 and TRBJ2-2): GAGVSQSPSNKVTEKGKDVELRCDPISGHTALYWYRQSLGQGLEFLIYFQGNSAPDKSGLPSDRFSAERTGGSVSTLTIQRTQQEDSAVYLCASSLLAAGELFFGEGSRLTVL.

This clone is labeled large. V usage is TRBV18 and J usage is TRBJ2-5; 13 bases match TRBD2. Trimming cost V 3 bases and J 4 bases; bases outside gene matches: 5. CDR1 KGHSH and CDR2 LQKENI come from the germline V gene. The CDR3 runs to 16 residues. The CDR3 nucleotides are TGTGCCAGCTCACCCGGACTAGCGGGAGTAGGAGAGACCCAGTACTTC. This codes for CASSPGLAGVGETQYF.

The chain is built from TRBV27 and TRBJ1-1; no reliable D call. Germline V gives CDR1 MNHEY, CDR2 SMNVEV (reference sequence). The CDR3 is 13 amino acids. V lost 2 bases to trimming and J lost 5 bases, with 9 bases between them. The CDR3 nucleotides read TGTGCCAGCAGTTTAGACCCCGGGACTGAAGCTTTCTTT. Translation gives CASSLDPGTEAFF.

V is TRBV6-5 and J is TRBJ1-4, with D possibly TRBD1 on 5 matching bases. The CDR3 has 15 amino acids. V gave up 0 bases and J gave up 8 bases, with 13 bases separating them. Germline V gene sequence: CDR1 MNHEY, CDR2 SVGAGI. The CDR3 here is CASSYSRGVSEKLFF. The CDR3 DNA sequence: TGTGCCAGCAGTTACTCTCGGGGGGTTAGCGAAAAACTGTTTTTT.

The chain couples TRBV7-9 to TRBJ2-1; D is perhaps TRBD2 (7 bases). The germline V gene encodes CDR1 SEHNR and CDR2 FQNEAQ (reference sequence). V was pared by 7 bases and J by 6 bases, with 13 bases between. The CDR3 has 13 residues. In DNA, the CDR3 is TGTGCCAGCAAGGGGGAGGGCTCCAATGAGCAGTTCTTC. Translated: CASKGEGSNEQFF.